This is a list of T cell receptor beta chains from one sample in a study of shared clonotypes between healthy human individuals. Produced via immunoSEQ multiplex PCR; TCRdb's table is partial and in-frame only. The sample records 1,500,000 or so clones, approximately 98.5% being singletons. Sample: naive CD4+ T cells sorted from blood. These TCRs come from a man aged 25-45 years in good health. The CDR3 runs from the conserved cysteine through the conserved F or W. D genes are given only for firm matches. Some rows mark clone size as missing; the rest say once, few, many or name a class of expanded clone.

TRBJ2-1 TRBV30 14 - TRBD2 TGTGCCTGGACTGTAAGCGGGAGAACCCATGAGCAGTTCTTC CAWTVSGRTHEQFF
TRBJ2-1 TRBV9 16 - TRBD2 TGTGCCAGCAGCGTAGTGTCTAGCGGACCCCCTGTTGAGCAGTTCTTC CASSVVSSGPPVEQFF
TRBJ2-2 TRBV5-1 16 - TRBD1 TGCGCCAGCAGCTTTCGACAGGGAAAGAACACCGGGGAGCTGTTTTTT CASSFRQGKNTGELFF
TRBJ1-5 TRBV11-2 13 - TRBD1 TGTGCCAGCAGCGACAGGGGCAATCAGCCCCAGCATTTT CASSDRGNQPQHF
TRBJ2-1 TRBV20-1 10 once - TGCAGTGCTAGAGATCACTTTCCGTTCTTC CSARDHFPFF
TRBJ2-7 TRBV7-9 13 - - TGTGCCAGCAACCCCGGGGGTGGCTACGAGCAGTACTTC CASNPGGGYEQYF
TRBJ2-1 TRBV5-1 17 - - TGCGCCAGCAGCTTGCGCCCGGGGTTCACGGGTTACAATGAGCAGTTCTTC CASSLRPGFTGYNEQFF
TRBJ2-7 TRBV19 13 - TRBD1 TGTGCCAGTAGTACCAGGGGGCCTGGCGAGCAGTACTTC CASSTRGPGEQYF
TRBJ2-1 TRBV28 14 - - TGTGCCAGCAGTTTTGTCGGACCTTACAATGAGCAGTTCTTC CASSFVGPYNEQFF
TRBJ2-7 TRBV9 18 - TRBD1 TGTGCCAGCAGCGTGGGACCGATAGGGACAGGAGGTTCCTACGAGCAGTACTTC CASSVGPIGTGGSYEQYF
TRBJ2-5 TRBV11-3 14 - TRBD2 TGTGCCAGCAGCTTAGGGACTAGCGGGGAGACCCAGTACTTC CASSLGTSGETQYF
TRBJ2-1 TRBV5-1 16 - - TGCGCCAGCAGCATCCTTCTAGCGCCGGGGCACAATGAGCAGTTCTTC CASSILLAPGHNEQFF
TRBJ2-5 TRBV9 14 once TRBD1 TGTGCCAGCAGCGTAGCAGGGGGCACGGAGACCCAGTACTTC CASSVAGGTETQYF
TRBJ1-2 TRBV28 12 - - TGTGCCAGCACGGCGGGGGCGCGAGGCTACACCTTC CASTAGARGYTF
TRBJ2-3 TRBV18 14 - - TGTGCCAGCTCACCACCGGGAACCACAGATACGCAGTATTTT CASSPPGTTDTQYF
TRBJ2-7 TRBV12-2 19 - - TGTGCAAGTCTCTTCAGCGACAGGCCAACTAGCGGGACCTCCTACGAGCAGTACTTC CASLFSDRPTSGTSYEQYF
TRBJ2-5 TRBV9 18 - TRBD2 TGTGCCAGCAGCGTAGGTTCCCTGGCTAGCGGGAGTAAAGAGACCCAGTACTTC CASSVGSLASGSKETQYF
TRBJ1-1 TRBV28 12 - - TGTGCCAGCAGTTTTCATCCGGTCGGCGCTTTCTTT CASSFHPVGAFF
TRBJ1-1 TRBV6-5 15 - - TGTGCCAGCAGTTATAACGCAGGAGGAGACACTGAAGCTTTCTTT CASSYNAGGDTEAFF
TRBJ1-4 TRBV5-4 15 - - TGTGCCAGCAGCTTGGGGGGCGCGGCTAATGAAAAACTGTTTTTT CASSLGGAANEKLFF
TRBJ2-7 TRBV5-3 12 - - TGTGCCAGAAGCCCGAGCTCCTACGAGCAGTACTTC CARSPSSYEQYF
TRBJ2-7 TRBV5-6 17 once - TGTGCCAGCAGCTCAGACCCCATCGGGGGCGCATCCTACGAGCAGTACTTC CASSSDPIGGASYEQYF
TRBJ1-2 TRBV7-9 14 once TRBD1 TGTGCCAGCAGCTCCAACGACAGGGGCTATGGCTACACCTTC CASSSNDRGYGYTF
TRBJ2-1 TRBV18 21 - TRBD2 TGTGCCAGCTCACCTTCCCCGAGTAGCGGGAGAGGAGGGTTTGGACACAATGAGCAGTTCTTC CASSPSPSSGRGGFGHNEQFF
TRBJ1-2 TRBV6-1 13 - - TGTGCCAGCAGTGAAGGGCCAGGGAATGGCTACACCTTC CASSEGPGNGYTF
TRBJ2-7 TRBV7-6 15 - - TGTGCCAGCAGTTCCACAGGGGGGGTTTCGTACGAGCAGTACTTC CASSSTGGVSYEQYF
TRBJ2-5 TRBV7-8 15 - TRBD2 TGTGCCAGCACTTCTAGCGGGAGGTGGGGGGAGACCCAGTACTTC CASTSSGRWGETQYF
TRBJ2-1 TRBV29-1 13 - - TGCAGCGTTGTTCCTAACTCCTACAATGAGCAGTTCTTC CSVVPNSYNEQFF
TRBJ2-1 TRBV4-2 17 - - TGTGCCAGCAGCCAAGATGAAGGGCTGATTTCCTACAATGAGCAGTTCTTC CASSQDEGLISYNEQFF
TRBJ1-2 TRBV5-1 16 - - TGCGCCAGCAGCTTGGAAACAGGAGTCTTCTCCAAGGACTACACCTTC CASSLETGVFSKDYTF
TRBJ1-2 TRBV29-1 15 - - TGCAGCGTTGAAGATCTCGGGGGACAACGCTATGGCTACACCTTC CSVEDLGGQRYGYTF
TRBJ1-3 TRBV16 12 - - TGTGCCAGGGGTCCGTCTCGAAACACCATATATTTT CARGPSRNTIYF
TRBJ2-7 TRBV29-1 14 - TRBD1 TGCAGCGCCTCCAGGGGGACAGGTATCTACGAGCAGTACTTC CSASRGTGIYEQYF
TRBJ1-4 TRBV11-1 16 - - TGTGCCAGCAGCCCTGCAATGACAGCAACTAATGAAAAACTGTTTTTT CASSPAMTATNEKLFF
TRBJ2-5 TRBV5-1 16 - - TGCGCCAGCAGCTGGGACGGCATTACCAGGGGAGAGACCCAGTACTTC CASSWDGITRGETQYF
TRBJ1-5 TRBV5-5 13 - TRBD1 TGTGCCAGCAGCGCTGGGACAGCCCAGCCCCAGCATTTT CASSAGTAQPQHF